Detailed here is one T cell receptor beta chain. Trimming pared 1 base from V and 6 bases from J, leaving 10 bases between. This CDR3 region has 13 residues. Germline lookup yields CDR1 SGHRS and CDR2 YFSETQ. This record belongs to a study of blood T cell repertoires in COVID-19. Sequenced by immunoSEQ multiplex PCR; TCRdb stores in-frame clones only, minus some. In the table there are some 250,000 clones, 90% to 95% of which are singletons. Sequencing was performed on PBMCs or T cells enriched from blood (not recorded which). The chain joins TRBV5-1 to TRBJ1-1, with D maybe TRBD1 (6 bases). The origin of this receptor is a human donor in a cohort exposed to, infected with or recovered from COVID-19 (not recorded which). The donor label of this sample is uncertain. CDR3 DNA: TGCGCCAGCAGCTTGCGGTCAGGGGCTGAAGCTTTCTTT. Its translation is CASSLRSGAEAFF.